This TCR beta chain was sequenced for a study of lymphopenia after photon versus proton radiotherapy. This clone was detected only once. Here immunoSEQ multiplex PCR was the method, and the copy in TCRdb shows in-frame clones only, minus some. Of thousands of clones listed, about nine tenths are singletons. The V gene's germline CDR1 is LNHDA and CDR2 SQIVND (reference sequence). The CDR3 spans 12 residues. V was trimmed by 4 bases and J by 8 bases, leaving 8 bases between them. This clonotype originated in a man in his 60s with cholangiocarcinoma. This sample comprised peripheral blood, obtained from a patient treated with photon-based radiotherapy. The chain employs TRBV19 and TRBJ1-4; D is undetermined. The chain's CDR3 is CASSSTTEKLFF. The CDR3 nucleotides read TGTGCCAGTAGTAGCACCACAGAAAAACTGTTTTTT.